What follows are 26 T cell receptor beta chains derived from one specimen sequenced in a study of blood T cell repertoires in COVID-19 (dated by TCRdb to the early 2020s). Libraries were made using the immunoSEQ multiplex PCR assay. The immuneACCESS repertoire file appears here via TCRdb, limited to in-frame rearrangements. These files lack a portion of the clones; in checked studies, under half of the deficit traces to unresolved V genes, and the cause of the others is not known. Here the sample has around 93,000 clones; about 83% occur a single time. Together, the top ten hold 15% of the sample. The material sequenced was peripheral blood. The source of these receptors is a human donor in a cohort sampled during active COVID-19.

The chain joins TRBV23-1 to TRBJ1-2; the D gene is possibly TRBD1 (6 bases). TRBV23-1 is assigned to the ORF class and has an uncertain function. The ends were cut back, 0 bases at V and 5 bases at J, with 16 bases in the middle. The CDR3 is made up of 16 amino acids. The chain's CDR3 is CASSQSVHRARYGYTF. The CDR3, as DNA: TGCGCCAGCAGTCAATCGGTCCACAGGGCTAGATATGGCTACACCTTC.

The V call is TRBV12-3 or TRBV12-4, the J call TRBJ1-2; D uncertain. The CDR3 consists of 12 residues. V lost 5 bases and J 8 bases, leaving 12 bases between the germline ends. Here the CDR3 reads CASSRGFGGYTF. DNA for the CDR3: TGTGCCAGCAGTCGGGGATTCGGCGGCTACACCTTC.

This chain links TRBV7-9 with TRBJ1-2; D unresolved. This CDR3 is 15 amino acids long. V was shortened by 3 bases and J by 2 bases, with 13 bases between the two germline ends. Germline V gives CDR1 SEHNR, CDR2 FQNEAQ (reference sequence). The CDR3 is CASSFGSLENYGYTF. CDR3 bases: TGTGCCAGCAGCTTCGGGTCTTTGGAGAACTATGGCTACACCTTC.

The chain is built from TRBV5-4 and TRBJ2-5; 9 bases are a match to TRBD1. This CDR3 spans 15 amino acids. Trimming took 4 bases from V and 5 from J; bases not matched to a gene: 9. Germline V CDR1 and CDR2: SGHNT, YYREEE (reference sequence). The CDR3 bases are TGTGCCAGCAGCAACGGACAGGGGTCGTTGGAGACCCAGTACTTC. It translates to CASSNGQGSLETQYF.

This chain joins TRBV6-6 and TRBJ2-7; 7 nucleotides align to TRBD2. Losses at the gene ends were 8 bases for V and 6 bases for J; bases not matched to a gene: 7. The CDR3 totals 12 residues. CDR1 is MNHNY and CDR2 is SVGAGI in the germline V gene (reference sequence). The CDR3 protein is CASGWGGREQYF. Written as DNA, the CDR3 is TGTGCCAGCGGCTGGGGGGGACGCGAGCAGTACTTC.

The chain uses TRBV30 and TRBJ1-2, with D possibly matching TRBD1 (5 bases). V lost 3 bases and J 4 bases, leaving 9 bases between the germline ends. Germline V gives CDR1 GTSNPN, CDR2 SVGIG (reference sequence). This CDR3 is 12 amino acids long. CDR3 residues: CAWRGQIYGYTF. DNA of the CDR3: TGTGCCTGGAGGGGGCAAATCTATGGCTACACCTTC.

J is TRBJ2-4 and V is TRBV6-2 or TRBV6-3; possibly TRBD1 for D (5 bases). Deletions cut 1 base from V and 2 bases from J, with 15 bases between. CDR3 length equals 17 residues. From germline, CDR1 is MNHEY and CDR2 SVGEGT. The CDR3 reads CASSYLVTGGTKNIQYF. In nucleotides, the CDR3 is TGTGCCAGCAGTTACTTGGTCACAGGCGGAACCAAAAACATTCAGTACTTC.

This chain links TRBV29-1 with TRBJ2-5, with a possible D match to TRBD2 (6 bases). Trimming pared 4 bases from V and 4 bases from J, leaving 13 bases between. Germline-derived CDR1 and CDR2 are SQVTM and ANQGSEA. The CDR3 is made up of 13 amino acids. The CDR3 loop reads CSVAGGVAETQYF. The CDR3 bases are TGCAGCGTTGCTGGCGGGGTTGCAGAGACCCAGTACTTC.

The J gene is TRBJ2-5, the V gene TRBV11-2; D is possibly TRBD1 (5 bases). Germline assignment: CDR1 SGHAT and CDR2 FQNNGV. Deletions cut 2 bases from V and 5 bases from J, with 9 bases between. This CDR3 has 13 residues. DNA of the CDR3: TGTGCCAGCAGCTTATCCAGGGCTGAGACCCAGTACTTC. It codes for CASSLSRAETQYF.

This CDR3 reads CASSWGTVPYEQYF. The CDR3, as DNA: TGTGCCAGCAGCTGGGGGACAGTGCCCTACGAGCAGTACTTC. The chain uses TRBV5-4 and TRBJ2-7, with 7 bases lining up with TRBD1. V dropped 3 bases and J dropped 2; count of bases not matched to a gene: 5. Germline values: CDR1 SGHNT, CDR2 YYREEE (reference sequence). The CDR3 has 14 residues.

This clone was counted a few times. The V and J genes are TRBV6-6 and TRBJ1-5, with TRBD1 matching 7 bases. This CDR3 has 16 amino acids. Germline CDR1 MNHNY, CDR2 SVGAGI (reference sequence). Trimming cost V 6 bases and J 0 bases; bases outside gene matches: 8. The CDR3 region is CASRTETGTSNQPQHF. DNA for the CDR3: TGTGCCAGCAGAACGGAGACAGGGACTAGCAATCAGCCCCAGCATTTT.

This clone was recorded a few times. This chain joins TRBV7-6 and TRBJ2-7; TRBD1 agrees at 11 bases. J was trimmed by 3 bases and V by 4 bases; bases with no gene match: 14. Germline V gives CDR1 SGHVS, CDR2 FNYEAQ. This CDR3 has 18 amino acids. The CDR3 sequence: CASSSRGQGERISYEQYF. CDR3 coding DNA: TGTGCCAGCAGCTCCCGGGGACAGGGGGAGCGAATAAGCTACGAGCAGTACTTC.

V and J are TRBV19 and TRBJ2-7; possible D gene TRBD1, 5 bases. Germline CDR1 and CDR2: LNHDA and SQIVND (reference sequence). There are 14 residues in the CDR3. V was pared by 3 bases and J by 2 bases, with 11 bases between. The CDR3 nucleotides are TGTGCCAGTAGTATCAGGGTAGCTCCCTACGAGCAGTACTTC. Translating gives CASSIRVAPYEQYF.

The CDR3 nucleotides are TGTGCCAGCAGTTTGCGGGGTGGAAGCAATCAGCCCCAGCATTTT. Amino acids: CASSLRGGSNQPQHF. This sequence joins TRBV27 and TRBJ1-5; unclear D gene. Deletions cut 3 bases from V and 1 base from J, with 10 bases between. The CDR3 sequence is 15 residues long. From germline, CDR1 is MNHEY and CDR2 SMNVEV (reference sequence).

The chain has TRBV2 and TRBJ2-7; the D is unclear. V was trimmed by 3 bases and J by 2 bases, leaving 5 bases between them. The CDR3 covers 12 residues. Germline V gene lookup returns CDR1 SNHLY and CDR2 FYNNEI. CDR3 sequence (DNA): TGTGCCAGCAGTGACGACACCTACGAGCAGTACTTC. This codes for CASSDDTYEQYF.

Here the CDR3 reads CSVARQSNTGELFF. CDR3 DNA sequence: TGCAGCGTTGCGAGACAGTCGAACACCGGGGAGCTGTTTTTT. V is TRBV29-1 and J is TRBJ2-2; perhaps TRBD1 as D (5 bases). Germline CDR1 SQVTM, CDR2 ANQGSEA. The CDR3 is 14 amino acids. V lost 4 bases and J 0 bases, leaving 9 bases between the germline ends.

The V gene is TRBV7-2, the J gene TRBJ2-2; D is perhaps TRBD2 (5 bases). Trimming removed 1 base at V and 4 bases at J, with 13 bases between. Looked up from germline, CDR1 is SGHTA and CDR2 is FQGNSA. This CDR3 comprises 16 residues. The CDR3 sequence: CASSLVSGITTGELFF. DNA for the CDR3: TGTGCCAGCAGCTTAGTATCCGGGATTACCACCGGGGAGCTGTTTTTT.

The chain links TRBV28 to TRBJ1-1; the match to TRBD1 covers 8 bases. After removal of 5 bases from V and 1 base from J, the junction contained 6 bases not matched to a gene. The CDR3 is made up of 15 amino acids. The germline gives CDR1 MDHEN, CDR2 SYDVKM. The CDR3 here is CASSLPTGANTEAFF. CDR3 in DNA: TGTGCCAGCAGTCTCCCGACAGGGGCGAACACTGAAGCTTTCTTT. Drawing the rest from reference TRBV28 and TRBJ1-1, the complete variable domain is DVKVTQSSRYLVKRTGEKVFLECVQDMDHENMFWYRQDPGLGLRLIYFSYDVKMKEKGDIPEGYSVSREKKERFSLILESASTNQTSMYLCASSLPTGANTEAFFGQGTRLTVV.

The V and J genes are TRBV6-5 and TRBJ1-1; D possibly corresponds to TRBD1 (6 bases). The CDR3 consists of 14 residues. V was cut by 10 bases and J by 2 bases, with 17 bases left in between. Germline V gene lookup returns CDR1 MNHEY and CDR2 SVGAGI. The CDR3 nucleotides read TGTGCCATAAGAGGGGGGGTTTCAAACACTGAAGCTTTCTTT. Amino acids: CAIRGGVSNTEAFF.

V is TRBV29-1 and J is TRBJ1-2, with 10 positions matching TRBD1. This CDR3 contains 15 residues. Per germline, CDR1 SQVTM and CDR2 ANQGSEA. Trimming removed 3 bases from V and 0 bases from J; junction bases left unmatched: 4. CDR3: CSVERQGATNYGYTF. CDR3 DNA: TGCAGCGTTGAGAGACAGGGGGCCACTAACTATGGCTACACCTTC.

J is TRBJ1-5 and V is TRBV5-5; D uncertain. Trimming stripped 4 bases from V and 0 bases from J, with 8 bases between. The length of the CDR3 is 14 residues. Germline V CDR1 and CDR2: SGHKS, YYEKEE (reference sequence). The CDR3 here is CASSVGISNQPQHF. The DNA for the CDR3 is TGTGCCAGCAGCGTTGGCATTAGCAATCAGCCCCAGCATTTT.

The chain uses TRBV5-5 and TRBJ1-6, with 8 bases identical to TRBD1. Germline V gene data show CDR1 as SGHKS and CDR2 as YYEKEE (reference sequence). There are 19 residues in the CDR3. After removal of 3 bases from V and 1 base from J, the junction contained 12 bases not matched to a gene. This CDR3 is CASSWKGQETGSYNSPLHF. The CDR3 nucleotides are TGTGCCAGCAGCTGGAAGGGACAGGAGACAGGGTCCTATAATTCACCCCTCCACTTT.

The chain has TRBV6-5 and TRBJ2-5; 8 positions match TRBD2. The germline V gene encodes CDR1 MNHEY and CDR2 SVGAGI. The CDR3 contains 13 residues. After removal of 7 bases from V and 5 bases from J, the junction contained 6 bases not matched to a gene. The CDR3 sequence is CASTAGGGETQYF. CDR3 nucleotide sequence: TGTGCCAGCACGGCGGGAGGAGGCGAGACCCAGTACTTC.

The V and J genes are TRBV11-2 and TRBJ1-3, with 9 bases aligning to TRBD1. There are 18 residues in the CDR3. From germline, CDR1 is SGHAT and CDR2 FQNNGV. V lost 3 bases to trimming and J lost 0 bases; unmatched junction nucleotides: 9. The CDR3 reads CASSLTTGGYLSGNTIYF. The CDR3 nucleotides are TGTGCCAGCAGCTTGACGACAGGGGGGTACCTCTCTGGAAACACCATATATTTT.

A single count supports this clone. This rearrangement joins TRBV24-1 to TRBJ1-4; the match to TRBD1 covers 9 bases. There are 15 residues in the CDR3. The ends lost 2 bases at V and 7 bases at J; junction bases unmatched: 4. Germline CDR1 and CDR2: KGHDR and SFDVKD. CDR3 amino acids: CATSDSGQGGEKLFF. CDR3 nucleotide sequence: TGTGCCACCAGTGATTCGGGACAGGGCGGTGAAAAACTGTTTTTT.

V usage is TRBV29-1 and J usage is TRBJ1-2; D gene uncertain. The CDR3 is 12 residues long. The germline gives CDR1 SQVTM, CDR2 ANQGSEA. The V gene lost 0 bases and the J gene lost 4 bases, with 6 bases spanning the gap. The CDR3 loop is CSVEDIGYGYTF. Written as DNA, the CDR3 is TGCAGCGTTGAAGATATCGGCTATGGCTACACCTTC.